This TCR beta chain is from a study of cytomegalovirus exposure and HLA in healthy donors (dated by TCRdb to the late 2010s). In terms of the full investigation: An earlier analysis of approximately 590 of the donors reported 250 to 350 Gb of sequence data and 100 million to 130 million unique TCR beta sequences from roughly 200 million T cells. An early release covering roughly 600 HLA-typed donors comprised 300 to 350 gigabases of sequencing data and approximately 80 million unique TCR sequences. Of the 300 to 500 genotyped donors, 65% to 90% were placed in the genetic ancestry cluster associated with self-reported Caucasian donors. The aim of the study was to test whether cataloging public T cell receptors could identify signatures of past pathogen exposure. The T cell repertoires of under 700 subjects were profiled by immunosequencing and related to cytomegalovirus serostatus. Besides the first cohort of around 670 subjects, a separate validation cohort made up of over 100 different subjects was used. To predict cytomegalovirus infection status, the study brought together high-throughput TCR immunosequencing, statistical association of individual TCRs with disease status, and machine learning. A later analysis re-analyzed previously published TCR beta repertoires from 666 donors and added high-resolution HLA genotyping to study TCR occurrence patterns. The later analysis used no new phenotypic data to find candidate immune exposures, relying instead on TCR beta sequences and their occurrence across donors. To decide whether each TCR beta V gene segment behaved as functional or pseudogenic, an earlier analysis of fewer than 750 of the donors relied on high-throughput TCR beta sequencing. Donor age, sex, ethnicity and CMV serostatus were compiled alongside the repertoire data. In a later genetic analysis, genome-wide SNP genotypes for about 65% of the 666 donors were used, and that subset was treated as a discovery cohort. Every repertoire in the discovery cohort had been generated on one and the same sequencing platform. HLA typing included class I and class II loci at four-digit resolution. Typing coverage differed by locus: A, B, C, DRB1 and DQB1 were typed in about 620-640 donors, DQA1 in 522, DPA1 in 600 to 610, and DPB1 in just under 490. Because of strong linkage in the cohort, a few DR-DQ haplotypes were treated as single units for association and clustering. On average, roughly 240,000 unique TCR beta nucleotide sequences were sequenced per donor among fewer than 500 genotyped donors of the cohort, with roughly 20% of those sequences being non-productive.

Reading from cysteine to phenylalanine, the CDR3 counts 13 amino acids. Just the 39-base CDR3 DNA is kept, in frame starting at base 1. The junction carries 8 bases between V and J, which are trimmed by 4 bases and 2 bases respectively. CDR1 is given as SNHLY and CDR2 as FYNNEI, both from the germline V gene. Worth noting for this clone: Its antigen target is currently unknown. No per-base quality is available; no much larger clone lies one base away.

Points the paper makes about the study in general: Some IMGT-functional V segments, including TRBV6-2 and TRBV6-3, could not be told apart with the 87-base-pair reads, so those segments were excluded. Sequencing depth was assumed to be roughly uniform across donors in the presence/absence analyses, though that assumption may not hold. Linkage disequilibrium might explain the correlated functional status among segregating V segments, but an unknown experimental factor could not be ruled out. A further reported finding was that TCR beta sequences accurately predicted the HLA-A and HLA-B alleles for most subjects in the first cohort. Because counts were too low, about 15 rarely observed V segments, including chromosome 9 orphons, were left out of the earlier analysis of 500 to 650 of the donors. In both the original and validation cohorts, the classifier was reported to diagnose cytomegalovirus status with high specificity and sensitivity. V-gene and J-gene trimming of TCR beta chains was associated with a missense DCLRE1C variant in a later genetic analysis, and the association was replicated in an independent cohort. Immune exposure information for the cohort was limited to CMV serostatus. In a later analysis, HLA-associated TCR beta chains showed more clonal expansion and lower generation probabilities than non-associated chains that were equally common. Assigning TCR associations to individual alleles was difficult when HLA alleles, especially DR and DQ, strongly co-occurred. According to a later genetic analysis, donors in an Asian-associated ancestry cluster had fewer N-insertions in productive TCRs than the approximately 710-donor mean. A cluster of highly shared sequence variants was judged likely to be a technical artifact of the sequencing pipeline. In a later analysis, TCR association rates were found to vary across HLA loci, with the most associated TCRs seen for DRB1 alleles and the fewest for HLA-C alleles. An earlier analysis of 587 of the donors showed that most TCR beta V segments appeared in productive rearrangements either about 87% or about 30% of the time, which broadly matched IMGT annotations. In a later analysis, several top co-occurrence clusters were reported to appear linked to parvovirus B19, influenza, CMV and Epstein-Barr virus. In a later analysis, around 17,000 TCR beta sequences were associated with specific HLA alleles at a false discovery rate of 0.05. Because some donors lacked HLA typing at each locus, the association tests relied only on the typed subset. Most TCR sequences were observed very rarely across donors, whereas some public TCRs were present in many individuals. The study gave a list of about 170 TCR beta chains associated with cytomegalovirus. A later analysis found that most CMV-associated TCR beta chains appeared HLA-restricted, with HLA associations seemingly driven largely by CMV exposure. According to the authors, the approach could potentially be generalized to other disease states and immunological phenotypes. In vitro tests confirmed that a few of the cytomegalovirus-associated TCR beta chains recognize cytomegalovirus antigens. Only TCR beta chains were sequenced in this cohort, and the absence of alpha or paired-chain data limited detectable features.

The library was prepared using the immunoSEQ multiplex PCR assay. For the multiplex PCR, a mixture combining 60 forward primers for TCR Vbeta segments and 13 reverse primers for TCR Jbeta segments was used. The CDR3 region of rearranged TCR beta genes was amplified from genomic DNA with a multiplex PCR assay. On the Illumina HiSeq System, the amplified TCR beta libraries were sequenced as 87-base-pair reads. The study's processing was this. Across the 670 or so repertoires, a later analysis counted tens of millions of unique TCR beta chains, 9 million to 14 million of which were shared by at least two donors. Raw reads were error-corrected and collapsed into unique sequences by a nearest-neighbor algorithm in which closely related sequences were merged to remove PCR and sequencing errors. To assign V, D and J gene segments, CDR3 sequences were aligned to IMGT reference sequences. For a sequence to be retained, a match of at least six nucleotides to both a V gene segment and a J gene segment was required. Rearrangements were called productive when the CDR3 lacked stop codons and stayed in frame with V and J; all others were non-productive. Following IMGT convention, CDR3 was defined as the stretch from the second conserved V-encoded cysteine up to the conserved J-encoded phenylalanine. In an earlier analysis of 587 of the donors, sequences lacking an unambiguous match to a single V gene segment were excluded. An earlier analysis of a few hundred of the donors called V segments functional above 56.7% productive rearrangements and segregating when the between-donor standard deviation exceeded 5%. A statistical classification framework was built to diagnose cytomegalovirus status from the catalog of TCR beta chain sequences. V and J gene assignment, in a later analysis, came from comparing TCR nucleotide sequences with IMGT/GENE-DB human TR gene sequences. A later analysis assigned CDR3 sequences and most-parsimonious VDJ recombination scenarios with the TCRdist pipeline. A later analysis defined each TCR beta chain by its CDR3 amino acid sequence plus V-gene family, and excluded reads lacking a unique V-gene family. In a later analysis, 450 to 600 highly shared, low-generation-probability nucleotide sequences were removed to address suspected cross-contamination and a sequencing artifact. A later analysis calculated a clonal expansion index for each public chain from normalized within-repertoire ranks of inferred template counts. Generation probabilities in a later analysis came from a VDJ recombination model fitted to out-of-frame rearrangements, and those results were checked against IGoR. In a later analysis, hypergeometric tests were used to score TCR-TCR, TCR-HLA and TCR-CMV co-occurrence, with a repertoire-size bias correction applied to TCR pairs. In a later analysis, false discovery rates were estimated by permuting HLA or CMV assignments 20 times. In a later analysis, co-occurring TCRs were grouped with DBSCAN, and TCRdist sequence similarity was added when clustering was performed within HLA-allele-positive subsets. Co-occurrence clustering excluded repertoires with fewer than 30,000 or more than 120,000 public chains, plus five with anomalous nucleotide sharing. This immuneACCESS table, as held by TCRdb, lists in-frame sequences with V and J called but not all clones. Of the missing ones, under half trace to an unresolved V gene in checked studies; the others have no known cause. V and J calls and clone size come straight from that table; D and trimming were deduced from the DNA. The sample yields around 190,000 clones; roughly 75% were counted once. Around 5.7% of the sample is held by the ten biggest clonotypes.

The cohort consisted of 650 to 850 healthy bone marrow donors. At the time of sampling, all cohort members were nominally healthy, though unrecorded immune exposures were likely present. The donor was CMV seronegative and was included in the group of a few hundred seronegative cohort members. Each donor provided a peripheral blood sample, and peripheral blood mononuclear cells were used for TCR beta sequencing. Genomic DNA was extracted from the blood cell samples with the Qiagen DNeasy Blood Extraction Kit. The sequence derives from a man aged 40-49 years in good health and CMV-seronegative. The sequence joins TRBV2 to TRBJ2-5; no D gene is confidently identified. The sequenced material came from PBMCs. The DNA sequence reads TGTGCCAGCAGTGCCCGACTGCAAGAGACCCAGTACTTC. This translates into CASSARLQETQYF.